This TCR beta chain was identified in a study of CD8 T cells in Susac syndrome. The germline V and J ends were trimmed by 5 bases and 2 bases, with 14 bases remaining between them. CDR3 length equals 15 residues. The germline CDR1 and CDR2 sequences are MNHEY and SMNVEV (reference sequence). With random hexamers, roughly 0.45 to 1 ug RNA was reverse transcribed. TCRdb reprocessed the immunoSEQ multiplex PCR reads via MiXCR and lists one record per CDR3 protein. The data contain about 150,000 distinct CDR3 sequences, approximately 93% of them singletons. The V gene is TRBV27, the J gene TRBJ2-3, with D possibly being TRBD1 or TRBD2 (5 bases each). Source material: CD8+ T cells from PBMCs. The sequence was collected from a human donor with multiple sclerosis. The CDR3 protein is CASSRTGTITDTQYF. The DNA for the CDR3 is TGTGCCAGCAGTCGGACCGGGACCATCACAGATACGCAGTATTTT.